This T cell receptor beta chain is drawn from a study of shared clonotypes between healthy human individuals. Clones were sequenced by immunoSEQ multiplex PCR, and TCRdb holds only the in-frame ones, with some missing. Of 2 million to 2.5 million clones in the sample, 80% to 95% were seen once. CDR1 SGHTA and CDR2 FQGNSA come from the germline V gene. Trimming shortened V by 4 bases and J by 4 bases, and 13 bases separated the two germline ends. The CDR3 totals 14 residues. Sequenced material: naive CD4+ T cells from PBMCs. Sample subset: CD45RA+ positively selected. This receptor was obtained from a man between 18 and 29 years old in good health. Some clones in this sample may be carry-over from other donors' samples. This rearrangement joins TRBV7-2 to TRBJ2-5; the D call may be TRBD1 or TRBD2 (5 bases each). CDR3 DNA: TGTGCCAGCAGCTCCGGGACGCCTCTAGAGACCCAGTACTTC. Encoded protein: CASSSGTPLETQYF. Based on the CDR3 plus reference TRBV7-2 and TRBJ2-5, the full variable domain is GAGVSQSPSNKVTEKGKDVELRCDPISGHTALYWYRQSLGQGLEFLIYFQGNSAPDKSGLPSDRFSAERTGGSVSTLTIQRTQQEDSAVYLCASSSGTPLETQYFGPGTRLLVL.